This is a list of T cell receptor beta chains from one sample in a study of a mutant IDH1 vaccine in newly diagnosed glioma. These receptors have no known antigen. This table comes from immunoSEQ multiplex PCR, and its TCRdb copy is limited to in-frame clones, with some not included. The sample shows about 27,000 clones, 75% to 90% of them seen only once. The source was PBMCs, collected from a glioma patient whose treatment included an IDH1 peptide vaccine. These receptor sequences come from a man aged 25 to 45 with glioma. Each CDR3 is given with its conserved first and last residue. A D gene is named only where the DNA matches it firmly.

J gene | V gene | D gene | CDR3 protein
TRBJ2-1 | TRBV27 | - | CASIRARKVNNEQFF
TRBJ1-1 | TRBV18 | - | CASSPFEDFNTEAFF
TRBJ1-5 | TRBV11-2 | TRBD1 | CASSDRGDQPQHF
TRBJ2-7 | TRBV7-7 | - | CASSLRQGHPYEQYF
TRBJ1-1 | TRBV5-6 | - | CASSPGDTEAFF
TRBJ2-5 | TRBV6-1 | TRBD2 | CASSEGRHSGMVETQYF
TRBJ2-2 | TRBV5-4 | - | CASSLQNTGELFF
TRBJ2-1 | TRBV5-1 | TRBD2 | CASSSWVAGVGEQFF
TRBJ2-7 | TRBV27 | - | CASSLSRLNEQYF
TRBJ2-3 | TRBV5-6 | TRBD1 | CASSPFRDRDTDTQYF
TRBJ1-3 | TRBV4-2 | - | CASSQDGQTRDTIYF
TRBJ1-2 | TRBV7-2 | - | CASSLGTLLYGYTF
TRBJ2-7 | TRBV4-1 | TRBD2 | CASSHPPMGGRAYEQYF
TRBJ2-7 | TRBV28 | - | CASSLVISTTPSYEQYF
TRBJ1-2 | TRBV30 | - | CAWSVRATGYTF
TRBJ2-2 | TRBV19 | - | CASSMGPSAGELFF
TRBJ1-5 | TRBV19 | - | CAVGSQPQHF
TRBJ1-2 | TRBV4-1 | - | CASSQDPQTSYGYTF
TRBJ2-3 | TRBV19 | - | CASSSWRADTQYF
TRBJ1-5 | TRBV5-6 | - | CASSIGANQPQHF